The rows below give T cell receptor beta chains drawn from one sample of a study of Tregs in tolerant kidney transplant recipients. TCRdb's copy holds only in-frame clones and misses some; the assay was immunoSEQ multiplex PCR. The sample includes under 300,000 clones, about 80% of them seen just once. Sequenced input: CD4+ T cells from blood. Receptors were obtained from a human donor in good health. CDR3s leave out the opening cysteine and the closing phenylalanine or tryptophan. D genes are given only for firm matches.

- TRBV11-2 ASIQLGQNYGYT
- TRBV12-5 ASGLVRGGLRTYEQY
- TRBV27 ASSIDGGHWGDEQY
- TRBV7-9 ASSLATGFPLNTEAF
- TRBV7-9 ASSLTGNTEAF
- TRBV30 AWSEGPRANVLT
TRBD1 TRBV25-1 ASSDVRTGDNEQF
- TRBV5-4 ASSLAGLENYEQY
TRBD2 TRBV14 ASSQDPGGRARGTDTQY
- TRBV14 ASSRQYTIY
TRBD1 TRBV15 ATSDRAPEKLF
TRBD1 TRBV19 ASGSRPGQGKNEKLF
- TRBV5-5 ASSLTIGQNYEQY
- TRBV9 ASSPRTVSHEQY
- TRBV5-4 ASRERDIVETGELF
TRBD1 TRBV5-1 ASSRSGTGEEKLF
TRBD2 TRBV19 ASSIQAGGGETQY
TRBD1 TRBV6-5 ASSRDRANTEAF
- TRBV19 ASSIGGRGGEQY
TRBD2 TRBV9 ASSTGLAGPRGGTDTQY
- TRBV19 ASSTELFYGYT
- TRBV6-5 ASGGVDAGNTIY
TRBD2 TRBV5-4 ASSLARAGGETQY
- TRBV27 ASSFYGASAQY
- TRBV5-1 ASSFVNEQF
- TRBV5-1 ASSQEPGGNSPLH
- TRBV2 ASRDGQAGNTIY
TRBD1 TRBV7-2 ASSPRTGGGYGYT
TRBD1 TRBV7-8 ASSLRTGPGNTIY
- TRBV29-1 SVASGGYEQY
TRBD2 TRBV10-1 ASSEFAGLSYNEQF
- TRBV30 AWSVGGSSYGYT
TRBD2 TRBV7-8 ASSRGLAGKLTDTQY
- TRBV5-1 ASRKEGDTQY
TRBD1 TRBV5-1 ASFRTGETEAF